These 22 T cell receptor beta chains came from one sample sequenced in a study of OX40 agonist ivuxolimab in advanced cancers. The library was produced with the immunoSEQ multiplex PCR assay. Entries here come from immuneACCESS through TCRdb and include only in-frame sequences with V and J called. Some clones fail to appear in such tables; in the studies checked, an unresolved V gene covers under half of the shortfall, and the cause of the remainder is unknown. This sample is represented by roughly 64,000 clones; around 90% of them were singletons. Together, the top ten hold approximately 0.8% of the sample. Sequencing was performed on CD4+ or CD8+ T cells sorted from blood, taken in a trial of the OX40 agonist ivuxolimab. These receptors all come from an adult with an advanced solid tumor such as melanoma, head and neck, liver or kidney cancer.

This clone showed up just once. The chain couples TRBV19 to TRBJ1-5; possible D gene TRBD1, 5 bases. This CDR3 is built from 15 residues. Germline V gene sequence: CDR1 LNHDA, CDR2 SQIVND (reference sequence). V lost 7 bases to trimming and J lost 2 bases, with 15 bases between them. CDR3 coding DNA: TGTGCCAGTATGGGGCGGGTTGGGGGCAATCAGCCCCAGCATTTT. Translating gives CASMGRVGGNQPQHF. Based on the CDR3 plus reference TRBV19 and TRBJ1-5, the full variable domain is DGGITQSPKYLFRKEGQNVTLSCEQNLNHDAMYWYRQDPGQGLRLIYYSQIVNDFQKGDIAEGYSVSREKKESFPLTVTSAQKNPTAFYLCASMGRVGGNQPQHFGDGTRLSIL.

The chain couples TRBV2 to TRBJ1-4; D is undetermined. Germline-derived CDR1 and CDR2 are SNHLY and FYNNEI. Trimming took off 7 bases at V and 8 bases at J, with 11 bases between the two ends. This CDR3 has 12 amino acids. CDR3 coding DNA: TGTGCCAGCATTAATTATGGAGAAAAACTGTTTTTT. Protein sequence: CASINYGEKLFF.

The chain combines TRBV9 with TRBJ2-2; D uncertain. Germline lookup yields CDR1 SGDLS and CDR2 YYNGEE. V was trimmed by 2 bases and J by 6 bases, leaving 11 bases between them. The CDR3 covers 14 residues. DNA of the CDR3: TGTGCCAGCAGCGTCGGTCACGGTCCCGGGGAGCTGTTTTTT. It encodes CASSVGHGPGELFF.

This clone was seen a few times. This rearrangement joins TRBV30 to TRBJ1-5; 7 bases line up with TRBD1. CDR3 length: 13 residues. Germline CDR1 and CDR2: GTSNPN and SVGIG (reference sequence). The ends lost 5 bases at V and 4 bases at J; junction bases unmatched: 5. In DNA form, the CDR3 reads TGTGCCTGGGCCCCGACAGGGAATCAGCCCCAGCATTTT. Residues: CAWAPTGNQPQHF.

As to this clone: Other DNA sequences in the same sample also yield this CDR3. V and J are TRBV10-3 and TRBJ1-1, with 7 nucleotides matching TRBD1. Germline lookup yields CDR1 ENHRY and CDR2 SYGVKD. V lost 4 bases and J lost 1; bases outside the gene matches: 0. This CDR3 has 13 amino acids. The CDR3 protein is CAISGQGNTEAFF. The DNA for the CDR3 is TGTGCCATCAGTGGACAGGGGAACACTGAAGCTTTCTTT.

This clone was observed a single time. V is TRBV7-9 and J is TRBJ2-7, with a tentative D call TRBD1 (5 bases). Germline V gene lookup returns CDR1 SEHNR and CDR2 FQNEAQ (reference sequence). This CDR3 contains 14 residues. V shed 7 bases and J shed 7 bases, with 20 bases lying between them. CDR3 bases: TGTGCCAGCACCCCCGGGCAGGGTTATGAGGAGCAGTACTTC. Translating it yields CASTPGQGYEEQYF.

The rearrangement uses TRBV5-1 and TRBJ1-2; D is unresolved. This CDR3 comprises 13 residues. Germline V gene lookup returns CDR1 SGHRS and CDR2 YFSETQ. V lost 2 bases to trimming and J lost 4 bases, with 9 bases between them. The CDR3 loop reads CASSLLMGYGYTF. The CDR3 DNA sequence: TGCGCCAGCAGCTTACTGATGGGCTATGGCTACACCTTC.

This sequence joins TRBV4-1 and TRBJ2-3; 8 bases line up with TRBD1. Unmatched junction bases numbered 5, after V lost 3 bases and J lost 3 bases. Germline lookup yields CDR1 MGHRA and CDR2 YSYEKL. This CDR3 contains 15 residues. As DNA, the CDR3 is TGCGCCAGCAGCCAGACAGGGGTTCGGACAGATACGCAGTATTTT. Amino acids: CASSQTGVRTDTQYF.

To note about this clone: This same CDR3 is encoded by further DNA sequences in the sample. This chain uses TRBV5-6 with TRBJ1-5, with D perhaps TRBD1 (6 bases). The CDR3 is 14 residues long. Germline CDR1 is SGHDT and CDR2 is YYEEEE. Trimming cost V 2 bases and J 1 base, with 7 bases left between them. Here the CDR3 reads CASSFRGSNQPQHF. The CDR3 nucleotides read TGTGCCAGCAGCTTCAGGGGAAGCAATCAGCCCCAGCATTTT.

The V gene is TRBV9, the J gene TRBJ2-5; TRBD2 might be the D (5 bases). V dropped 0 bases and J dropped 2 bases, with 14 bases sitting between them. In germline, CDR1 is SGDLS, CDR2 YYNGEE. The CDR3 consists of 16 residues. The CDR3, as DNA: TGTGCCAGCAGCGTAGAAGGCCTGAGGGCTCAAGAGACCCAGTACTTC. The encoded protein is CASSVEGLRAQETQYF.

The CDR3 DNA reads as TGTGCCAGCAGCGTAGGACAGGTCGCGGCCGGGGAGCTGTTTTTT. As protein: CASSVGQVAAGELFF. The gene calls are TRBV9 and TRBJ2-2; TRBD1 might be the D (6 bases). Trimming pared 0 bases from V and 6 bases from J, leaving 12 bases between. Germline V CDR1 and CDR2: SGDLS, YYNGEE. This CDR3 has 15 residues.

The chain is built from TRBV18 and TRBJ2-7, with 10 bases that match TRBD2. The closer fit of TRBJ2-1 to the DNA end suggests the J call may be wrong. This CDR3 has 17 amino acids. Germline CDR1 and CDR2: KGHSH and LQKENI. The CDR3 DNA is TGTGCCAGCTCACGAACTAGCGGGGATAGCTCCTACAATGAGCAGTTCTTC. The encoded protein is CASSRTSGDSSYNEQFF.

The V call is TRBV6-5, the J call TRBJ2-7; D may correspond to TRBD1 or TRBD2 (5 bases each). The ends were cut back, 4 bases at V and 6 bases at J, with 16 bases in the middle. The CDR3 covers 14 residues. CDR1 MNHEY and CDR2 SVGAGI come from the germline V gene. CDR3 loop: CASSLDGYGTEQYF. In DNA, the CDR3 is TGTGCCAGCAGTTTGGATGGGTACGGGACCGAGCAGTACTTC.

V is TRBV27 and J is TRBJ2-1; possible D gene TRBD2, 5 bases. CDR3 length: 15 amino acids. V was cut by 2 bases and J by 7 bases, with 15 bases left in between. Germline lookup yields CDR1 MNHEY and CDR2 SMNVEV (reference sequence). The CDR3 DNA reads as TGTGCCAGCAGTTTACGGGGATACATGGGGAATGAGCAGTTCTTC. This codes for CASSLRGYMGNEQFF.

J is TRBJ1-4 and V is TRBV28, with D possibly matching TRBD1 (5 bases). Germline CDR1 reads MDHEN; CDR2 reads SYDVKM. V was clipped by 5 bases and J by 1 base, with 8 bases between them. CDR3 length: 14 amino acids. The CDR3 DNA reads TGTGCCAGCAGTGTAGGGGTAACTAATGAAAAACTGTTTTTT. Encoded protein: CASSVGVTNEKLFF.

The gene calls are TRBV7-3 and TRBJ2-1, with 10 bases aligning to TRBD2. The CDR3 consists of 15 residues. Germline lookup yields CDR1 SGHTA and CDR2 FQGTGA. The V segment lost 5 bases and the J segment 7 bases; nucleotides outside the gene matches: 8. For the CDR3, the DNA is TGTGCCAGCAGCCCGGGGCTAGCGGGAGAGAATGAGCAGTTCTTC. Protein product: CASSPGLAGENEQFF.

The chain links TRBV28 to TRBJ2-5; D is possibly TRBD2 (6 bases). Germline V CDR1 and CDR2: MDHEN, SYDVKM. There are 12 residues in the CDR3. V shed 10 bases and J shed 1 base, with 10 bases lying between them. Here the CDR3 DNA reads TGTGCCATCGGACTATCCCAAGAGACCCAGTACTTC. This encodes CAIGLSQETQYF.

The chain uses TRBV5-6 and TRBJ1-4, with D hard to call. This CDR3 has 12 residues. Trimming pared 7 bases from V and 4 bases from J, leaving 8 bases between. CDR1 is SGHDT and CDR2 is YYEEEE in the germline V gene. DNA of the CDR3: TGTGCCAGCCAAACGGGTAATGAAAAACTGTTTTTT. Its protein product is CASQTGNEKLFF.

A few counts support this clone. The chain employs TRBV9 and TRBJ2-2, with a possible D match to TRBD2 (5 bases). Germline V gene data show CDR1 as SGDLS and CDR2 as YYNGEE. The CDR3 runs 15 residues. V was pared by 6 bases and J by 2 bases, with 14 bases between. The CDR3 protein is CASTPGISNTGELFF. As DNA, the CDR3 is TGTGCCAGCACGCCCGGGATTTCTAACACCGGGGAGCTGTTTTTT.

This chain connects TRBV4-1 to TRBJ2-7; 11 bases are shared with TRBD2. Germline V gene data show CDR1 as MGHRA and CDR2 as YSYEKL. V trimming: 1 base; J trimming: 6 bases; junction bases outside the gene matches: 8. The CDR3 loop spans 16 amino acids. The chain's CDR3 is CASSQALKLAGGEQYF. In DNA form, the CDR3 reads TGCGCCAGCAGCCAAGCGTTGAAGCTAGCGGGAGGCGAGCAGTACTTC.

In DNA, the CDR3 is TGTGCCAGCAGTGGCCAGGGAAGCAATGAGCAGTTCTTC. It specifies CASSGQGSNEQFF. This rearrangement joins TRBV2 to TRBJ2-1; D possibly corresponds to TRBD1 (5 bases). Trimming left V 4 bases short and J 6 bases short, with 10 bases between. CDR1 SNHLY and CDR2 FYNNEI come from the germline V gene. This CDR3 is 13 amino acids long.

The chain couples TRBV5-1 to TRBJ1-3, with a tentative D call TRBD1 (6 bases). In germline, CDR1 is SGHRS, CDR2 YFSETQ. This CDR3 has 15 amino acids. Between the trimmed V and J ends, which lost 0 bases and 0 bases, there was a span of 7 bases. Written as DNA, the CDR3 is TGCGCCAGCAGCTTGGAGGGGGGCTCTGGAAACACCATATATTTT. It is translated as CASSLEGGSGNTIYF.